What follows are 18 T cell receptor beta chains derived from one specimen sequenced in a study of shared clonotypes between healthy human individuals. Method: immunoSEQ multiplex PCR; TCRdb's copy keeps in-frame clones and lacks some. The table shows some 2,000,000 clones, with approximately 95% occurring only once. The sequencing input was naive CD4+ T cells sorted from blood. Subset here: CD45RA+ positively selected. These receptors were taken from a man aged 18 to 29 in good health.

The gene calls are TRBV5-1 and TRBJ2-1; D is unresolved. Trimming cost V 5 bases and J 2 bases, with 14 bases left between them. Germline assignment: CDR1 SGHRS and CDR2 YFSETQ. This CDR3 spans 15 amino acids. CDR3 region: CASRLSAPAYNEQFF. The CDR3 DNA is TGCGCCAGCAGACTCAGCGCCCCAGCCTACAATGAGCAGTTCTTC.

The chain is built from TRBV30 and TRBJ2-3, with unresolved D. Germline V gives CDR1 GTSNPN, CDR2 SVGIG (reference sequence). The ends were cut back, 2 bases at V and 5 bases at J, with 11 bases in the middle. CDR3 size: 13 residues. CDR3 DNA: TGTGCCTGGAGTCTGAGTTTCGGAGATACGCAGTATTTT. This gives the protein CAWSLSFGDTQYF.

In its sample, this clone was seen once. V is TRBV9 and J is TRBJ2-3, with TRBD2 matching over 13 bases. Germline CDR1 is SGDLS and CDR2 is YYNGEE. The CDR3 has 16 amino acids. Trimming at V came to 4 bases and at J to 4 bases, leaving 6 bases not matched to a gene. The DNA of the CDR3 is TGTGCCAGCAGCCCCCGGACTAGCGGGAGTTCAGATACGCAGTATTTT. Translated, it gives CASSPRTSGSSDTQYF.

V is TRBV11-2 and J is TRBJ2-7, with TRBD1 as a possible D gene (6 bases). The CDR3 runs to 14 residues. Trimming pared 2 bases from V and 6 bases from J, leaving 14 bases between. Germline V lookup: CDR1 SGHAT, CDR2 FQNNGV. The CDR3 loop is CASSLQGQRGEQYF. CDR3 DNA: TGTGCCAGCAGCTTACAGGGGCAACGGGGCGAGCAGTACTTC.

The rearrangement links TRBV10-3 to TRBJ1-4, with D unclear. V shed 0 bases and J shed 10 bases, with 12 bases lying between them. CDR3 length: 14 amino acids. CDR1 is ENHRY and CDR2 is SYGVKD in the germline V gene. The CDR3 DNA follows: TGTGCCATCAGTGAGTCGACGGGTAAAGTAAAACTGTTTTTT. Protein: CAISESTGKVKLFF.

The chain carries TRBV5-4 and TRBJ2-4; D gene ambiguous. The CDR3 sequence is 16 residues long. Germline CDR1 and CDR2: SGHNT and YYREEE (reference sequence). V lost 4 bases, J lost 0 bases, and 14 bases lay in between. Written as DNA, the CDR3 is TGTGCCAGCAGCACTAACGGTGCCGGAGCCAAAAACATTCAGTACTTC. It translates to CASSTNGAGAKNIQYF.

This clone has just one count. The chain couples TRBV5-1 to TRBJ2-1, with a tentative D call TRBD2 (6 bases). CDR1 is SGHRS and CDR2 is YFSETQ in the germline V gene. V was clipped by 3 bases and J by 9 bases, with 10 bases between them. This CDR3 spans 12 amino acids. The CDR3 bases are TGCGCCAGCAGCTGGGGGGAAACTGAGCAGTTCTTC. Protein: CASSWGETEQFF. Together with reference TRBV5-1 and TRBJ2-1, the CDR3 gives the full variable domain: KAGVTQTPRYLIKTRGQQVTLSCSPISGHRSVSWYQQTPGQGLQFLFEYFSETQRNKGNFPGRFSGRQFSNSRSEMNVSTLELGDSALYLCASSWGETEQFFGPGTRLTVL.

The V and J genes are TRBV6-5 and TRBJ2-7, with TRBD2 identical over 8 bases. After removal of 8 bases from V and 4 bases from J, the junction contained 13 bases not matched to a gene. Germline assignment: CDR1 MNHEY and CDR2 SVGAGI. This CDR3 spans 15 amino acids. Written as DNA, the CDR3 is TGTGCCAGCCTAGACCTTAGCGGGAAAGTATACGAGCAGTACTTC. Its translation: CASLDLSGKVYEQYF.

The chain joins TRBV29-1 to TRBJ2-4, with a weak D call TRBD1 (6 bases). Germline V gene lookup returns CDR1 SQVTM and CDR2 ANQGSEA. The CDR3 totals 12 residues. Trimming removed 7 bases from V and 7 bases from J, with 14 bases in between. This CDR3 reads CSGQGHENIQYF. The CDR3 nucleotides read TGCAGCGGGCAGGGACATGAGAACATTCAGTACTTC.

This clone was found once. The rearrangement joins TRBV6-5 to TRBJ2-2; the D gene is possibly TRBD2 (5 bases). Trimming cost V 2 bases and J 8 bases, with 15 bases left between them. CDR1 is MNHEY, CDR2 SVGAGI, per germline. The CDR3 runs 15 residues. CDR3 in DNA: TGTGCCAGCAGTTACATTGACTCCGTAGCGGGGGAGCTGTTTTTT. Translation gives CASSYIDSVAGELFF.

The chain combines TRBV7-6 with TRBJ1-1, with 11 bases matching TRBD1. Germline V gives CDR1 SGHVS, CDR2 FNYEAQ. After removal of 5 bases from V and 9 bases from J, the junction contained 8 bases not matched to a gene. This CDR3 region has 14 residues. CDR3 sequence reads: CASSVAGTGGKAFF. CDR3 DNA: TGTGCCAGCAGCGTCGCCGGGACAGGGGGAAAAGCTTTCTTT.

The chain joins TRBV29-1 to TRBJ1-1; the D gene is possibly TRBD1 (5 bases). The CDR3 extends over 13 amino acids. Germline V lookup: CDR1 SQVTM, CDR2 ANQGSEA. V shed 7 bases and J shed 1 base, with 13 bases lying between them. The DNA of the CDR3 is TGCAGCGCTGCAGGGTCCCCGAACACTGAAGCTTTCTTT. It encodes CSAAGSPNTEAFF.

The V and J genes are TRBV11-2 and TRBJ2-1, with no clear D. CDR1 SGHAT and CDR2 FQNNGV come from the germline V gene. The CDR3 sequence is 15 residues long. V lost 0 bases, J lost 4 bases, and 10 bases lay in between. CDR3 residues: CASSLDAAVYNEQFF. The CDR3 DNA reads as TGTGCCAGCAGCTTAGATGCAGCTGTATACAATGAGCAGTTCTTC.

The chain is built from TRBV5-4 and TRBJ2-1; no reliable D call. Germline CDR1 reads SGHNT; CDR2 reads YYREEE (reference sequence). The CDR3 is 14 amino acids. Trimming took 8 bases from V and 0 from J, leaving 12 bases between them. The CDR3 bases are TGTGCCAGTCCGCGGTACGGCTCCTACAATGAGCAGTTCTTC. Protein product: CASPRYGSYNEQFF.

This chain connects TRBV6-5 to TRBJ1-6; no clear D. The V end was cut by 2 bases, the J end by 8 bases, with 13 bases between. From germline, CDR1 is MNHEY and CDR2 SVGAGI. The CDR3 totals 15 residues. In nucleotides, the CDR3 is TGTGCCAGCAGTTACCGGCACAGCCTTCATTCACCCCTCCACTTT. Its translation is CASSYRHSLHSPLHF.

This clone was seen only once. The chain has TRBV4-1 and TRBJ2-3; D may be TRBD1 or TRBD2 (6 bases each). CDR1 MGHRA and CDR2 YSYEKL come from the germline V gene. Trimming pared 0 bases from V and 5 bases from J, leaving 12 bases between. The CDR3 runs 15 residues. CDR3 sequence reads: CASSQDQGGRDTQYF. CDR3 DNA sequence: TGCGCCAGCAGCCAAGACCAAGGGGGGCGAGATACGCAGTATTTT.

The V and J genes are TRBV29-1 and TRBJ1-2, with 8 bases aligning to TRBD1. Unmatched junction bases numbered 5, after V lost 6 bases and J lost 5 bases. The germline CDR1 and CDR2 sequences are SQVTM and ANQGSEA. The CDR3 runs to 12 residues. CDR3 sequence (DNA): TGCAGCGTAGCCGGGACAGGTTATGGCTACACCTTC. As protein: CSVAGTGYGYTF.

The CDR3 DNA sequence: TGTGCCAGCAGCCAAAAGGGGCGCCGGGAGGGCTACACCTTC. Translating gives CASSQKGRREGYTF. The chain recombines TRBV5-6 with TRBJ1-2; TRBD1 might be the D (5 bases). The CDR3 extends over 14 amino acids. Per germline, CDR1 SGHDT and CDR2 YYEEEE. V was trimmed by 4 bases and J by 8 bases, leaving 18 bases between them.